The present TCR beta chain was sequenced within a study of cytomegalovirus exposure and HLA in healthy donors. Study-wide points: In vitro checks showed that three CMV-associated chains really do target CMV antigens.

Looked up from germline, CDR1 is SEHNR and CDR2 is FQNEAQ (reference sequence). The CDR3 is made up of 15 amino acids. After removal of 6 bases from V and 4 bases from J, the junction contained 11 bases not matched to a gene. PCR was performed using 60 Vbeta and 13 Jbeta primers. Method: immunoSEQ multiplex PCR; TCRdb's copy keeps in-frame clones and lacks some. The sample includes 55,000 to 80,000 clones, 55% to 80% of them seen just once. Remarks on this clone: Its target is unknown.

The chain carries TRBV7-9 and TRBJ1-1; 7 nucleotides align to TRBD1. The source of this sequence is a woman aged 25 to 39 in good health and CMV-seronegative. The specimen was PBMCs. CDR3 nucleotide sequence: TGTGCCAGCAGACCTACTACAGGGGAGCCCACTGAAGCTTTCTTT. As protein: CASRPTTGEPTEAFF.